This passage covers 8 T cell receptor beta chains from one sample sequenced in a study of T cells after posttransplantation cyclophosphamide. Busulfan-fludarabine conditioning, marrow transplant, and cyclophosphamide on days +3 and +4 were administered. Assay: immunoSEQ multiplex PCR; the TCRdb copy retains only in-frame clones and omits some. The data show tens of thousands of clones, 80% to 90% seen once. Here the sequenced sample was PBMCs, taken after allogeneic stem cell transplant with posttransplant cyclophosphamide. The receptors stem from a female patient in her 30s who received an allogeneic stem cell transplant from an unrelated donor, was CMV-positive, and had no GVHD. A subset of T cells may come from the graft donor.

As to this clone: This same CDR3 is encoded by further DNA sequences in the sample. The chain recombines TRBV9 with TRBJ1-1; weak D call: TRBD1 (5 bases). V lost 8 bases and J 0 bases, leaving 14 bases between the germline ends. Germline V lookup: CDR1 SGDLS, CDR2 YYNGEE. The CDR3 is 14 amino acids. As DNA, the CDR3 is TGTGCCAGACAGGTTCCCGTCATGAACACTGAAGCTTTCTTT. It translates to CARQVPVMNTEAFF.

The chain employs TRBV2 and TRBJ1-2; TRBD1 matches 9 bases. J gave up 5 bases and V 6 bases, and 7 bases lay outside the gene matches. CDR3 length: 14 amino acids. Germline CDR1 SNHLY, CDR2 FYNNEI. CDR3 nucleotides: TGTGCCAGCAGGGCCGAGACAGGGGGATATGGCTACACCTTC. Its protein is CASRAETGGYGYTF.

The chain carries TRBV7-9 and TRBJ1-3; TRBD1 agrees at 8 bases. Germline CDR1 and CDR2: SEHNR and FQNEAQ (reference sequence). The CDR3 length is 18 residues. V lost 0 bases and J lost 0; bases outside the gene matches: 7. The DNA for the CDR3 is TGTGCCAGCAGCTTAGCGAAGGGACAGGTCCCCTCTGGAAACACCATATATTTT. This codes for CASSLAKGQVPSGNTIYF.

This chain uses TRBV10-3 with TRBJ2-1, with 8 bases that match TRBD2. This CDR3 contains 15 residues. Unmatched junction bases numbered 8, after V lost 3 bases and J lost 7 bases. Per the germline V gene, CDR1 is ENHRY and CDR2 is SYGVKD. The CDR3 sequence is CAISELGGAVNEQFF. The CDR3 coding sequence is TGTGCCATCAGTGAACTCGGGGGGGCTGTAAATGAGCAGTTCTTC.

The chain couples TRBV29-1 to TRBJ2-5; D may be TRBD2 (6 bases). V was clipped by 7 bases and J by 4 bases, with 10 bases between them. The CDR3 is made up of 11 amino acids. The germline gives CDR1 SQVTM, CDR2 ANQGSEA. This CDR3 is CSGEVGETQYF. The CDR3 DNA reads TGCAGCGGGGAGGTGGGAGAGACCCAGTACTTC.

The chain combines TRBV7-2 with TRBJ1-6; D possibly corresponds to TRBD1 (5 bases). The CDR3 consists of 15 residues. The V end was cut by 2 bases, the J end by 6 bases, with 11 bases between. Germline CDR1 SGHTA, CDR2 FQGNSA. The CDR3 DNA follows: TGTGCCAGCAGCTTAATCGGGGGTGGTAATTCACCCCTCCACTTT. This codes for CASSLIGGGNSPLHF.

V is TRBV11-3 and J is TRBJ2-1, with 8 bases that match TRBD1. This CDR3 has 15 amino acids. Losses at the gene ends were 0 bases for V and 9 bases for J; bases not matched to a gene: 7. The germline gives CDR1 SGHNT, CDR2 YENEEA. The DNA of the CDR3 is TGTGCCAGCAGCTTAGATCGAGGCAGGGGGCGTGAGCAGTTCTTC. It is translated as CASSLDRGRGREQFF.

The CDR3, as DNA: TGTGCCTGGAGTGTGTTGGGGGGGAATCAGCCCCAGCATTTT. Protein sequence: CAWSVLGGNQPQHF. The rearrangement joins TRBV30 to TRBJ1-5, with D possibly TRBD1 on 5 matching bases. CDR3 length equals 14 residues. In germline, CDR1 is GTSNPN, CDR2 SVGIG (reference sequence). With 0 bases removed from V and 4 bases from J, the gap between germline ends came to 10 bases.